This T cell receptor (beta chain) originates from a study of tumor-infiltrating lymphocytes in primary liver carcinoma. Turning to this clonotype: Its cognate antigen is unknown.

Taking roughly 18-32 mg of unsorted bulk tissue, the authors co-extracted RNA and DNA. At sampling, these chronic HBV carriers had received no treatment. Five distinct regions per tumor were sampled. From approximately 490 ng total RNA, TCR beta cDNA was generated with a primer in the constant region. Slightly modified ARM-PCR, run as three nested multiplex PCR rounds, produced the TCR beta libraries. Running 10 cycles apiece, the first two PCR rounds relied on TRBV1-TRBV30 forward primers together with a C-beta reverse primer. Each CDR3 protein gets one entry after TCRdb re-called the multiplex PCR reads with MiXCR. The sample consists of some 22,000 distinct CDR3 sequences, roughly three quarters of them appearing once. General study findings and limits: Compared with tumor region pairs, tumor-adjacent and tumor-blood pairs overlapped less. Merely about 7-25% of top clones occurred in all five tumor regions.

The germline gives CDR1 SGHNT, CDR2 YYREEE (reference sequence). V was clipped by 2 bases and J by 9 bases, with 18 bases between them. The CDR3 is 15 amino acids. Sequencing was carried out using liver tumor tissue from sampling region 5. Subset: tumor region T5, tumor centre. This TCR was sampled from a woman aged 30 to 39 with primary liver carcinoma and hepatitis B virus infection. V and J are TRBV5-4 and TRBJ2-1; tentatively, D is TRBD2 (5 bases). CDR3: CASSFTGLGNIEQFF. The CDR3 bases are TGTGCCAGCAGCTTCACGGGGTTGGGGAACATTGAGCAGTTCTTC. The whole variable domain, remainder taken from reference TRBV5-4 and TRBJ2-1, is ETGVTQSPTHLIKTRGQQVTLRCSSQSGHNTVSWYQQALGQGPQFIFQYYREEENGRGNFPPRFSGLQFPNYSSELNVNALELDDSALYLCASSFTGLGNIEQFFGPGTRLTVL.